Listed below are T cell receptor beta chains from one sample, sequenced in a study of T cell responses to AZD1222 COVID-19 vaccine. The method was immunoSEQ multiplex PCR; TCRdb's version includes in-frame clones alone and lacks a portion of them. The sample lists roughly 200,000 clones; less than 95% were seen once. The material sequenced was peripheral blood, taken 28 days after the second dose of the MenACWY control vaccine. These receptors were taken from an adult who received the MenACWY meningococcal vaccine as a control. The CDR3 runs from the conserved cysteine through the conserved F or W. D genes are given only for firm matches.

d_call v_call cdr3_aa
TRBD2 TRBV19 CASGGRISGANVLTF
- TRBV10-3 CAISESGPSTDTQYF
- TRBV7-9 CASRLGETQYF
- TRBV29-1 CSVVFPNTEAFF
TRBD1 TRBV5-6 CASSLGQGKLHNSPLHF
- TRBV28 CASSLGHRDQHF
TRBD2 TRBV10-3 CAIKTSGGANNEQFF
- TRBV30 CAWGQEDNSPLHF
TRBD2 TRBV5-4 CASSILAGAGAGELFF
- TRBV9 CASSVAGRGPGELFF
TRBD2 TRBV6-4 CASSTSAGGFSEQYF
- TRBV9 CASSVWHLNSPLHF
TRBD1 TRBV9 CASSAGQGYNEQFF
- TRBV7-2 CASSFRGYSGNTIYF
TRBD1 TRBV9 CASSIRTGGNTIYF
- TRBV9 CASSVSARHTGELFF
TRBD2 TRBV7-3 CASSTHGLAGGSNEQFF
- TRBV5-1 CASSKDSKPGGYTF
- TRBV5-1 CASSLAHSSYEQYF